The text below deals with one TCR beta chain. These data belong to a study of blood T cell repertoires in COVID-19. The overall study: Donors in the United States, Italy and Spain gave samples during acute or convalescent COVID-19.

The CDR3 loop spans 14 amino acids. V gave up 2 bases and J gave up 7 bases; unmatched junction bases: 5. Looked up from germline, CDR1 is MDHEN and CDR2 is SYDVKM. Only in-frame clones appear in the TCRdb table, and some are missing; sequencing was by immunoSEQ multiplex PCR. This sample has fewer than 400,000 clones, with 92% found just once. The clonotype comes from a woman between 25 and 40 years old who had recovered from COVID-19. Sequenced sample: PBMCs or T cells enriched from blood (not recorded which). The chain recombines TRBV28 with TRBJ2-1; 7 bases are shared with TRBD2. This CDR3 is CASSLGLGWNEQFF. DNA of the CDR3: TGTGCCAGCAGTTTAGGACTAGGCTGGAATGAGCAGTTCTTC.